One sample yielded the 18 T cell receptor beta chains listed below, sequenced in a study of shared clonotypes between healthy human individuals (dated by TCRdb to about 2020). Library preparation was by the immunoSEQ multiplex PCR assay. The source is immuneACCESS, and TCRdb retained only in-frame sequences with V and J called. Part of the clones is not carried over; for the studies checked, unresolved V genes explain less than half of this, and the remainder is unexplained. Present in this sample are over 2 million clones, 80% to 95% of which were seen just once. Of the sample, 0.3% to 0.45% falls within the top ten clones. What was sequenced was naive CD4+ T cells from PBMCs. The cell subset or site label, as the study defines it: CD45RA+ positively selected. All receptors derive from a young man in good health. Some clones in this sample may be carry-over from other donors' samples.

The chain has TRBV18 and TRBJ2-1, with D perhaps matching TRBD2 (5 bases). Trimming removed 5 bases from V and 9 bases from J, with 20 bases in between. In germline, CDR1 is KGHSH, CDR2 LQKENI. The CDR3 totals 15 residues. The CDR3 protein is CASSTRGPQRSEQFF. In DNA, the CDR3 is TGTGCCAGCTCAACCAGAGGGCCCCAACGTAGTGAGCAGTTCTTC.

The chain combines TRBV6-6 with TRBJ2-2, with a possible D match to TRBD1 (6 bases). The CDR3 has 14 amino acids. Germline CDR1 and CDR2: MNHNY and SVGAGI (reference sequence). V lost 6 bases, J lost 6 bases, and 14 bases lay in between. The CDR3: CASSGQGWSGELFF. DNA for the CDR3: TGTGCCAGCAGCGGGCAGGGGTGGTCCGGGGAGCTGTTTTTT.

V and J are TRBV9 and TRBJ2-3; TRBD1 aligns across 7 bases. The germline CDR1 and CDR2 sequences are SGDLS and YYNGEE. The V segment lost 1 base and the J segment 0 bases; nucleotides outside the gene matches: 8. The CDR3 is 17 amino acids. CDR3 in amino acids: CASSVRGTVLSTDTQYF. The CDR3 nucleotides read TGTGCCAGCAGCGTAAGGGGGACAGTCCTTAGCACAGATACGCAGTATTTT.

This chain uses TRBV7-8 with TRBJ2-1; tentative D call: TRBD1 (5 bases). CDR3 length equals 15 residues. The V gene lost 1 base and the J gene lost 2 bases, with 9 bases spanning the gap. CDR1 and CDR2 (germline): SGHVS, FQNEAQ. CDR3 residues: CASSLDRPTYNEQFF. CDR3 coding DNA: TGTGCCAGCAGCTTAGACAGGCCCACCTACAATGAGCAGTTCTTC.

Note on this clone: The same CDR3 can be traced to other DNA sequences in this sample. The chain uses TRBV28 and TRBJ1-4; TRBD1 agrees at 10 bases. V lost 6 bases and J lost 6; bases outside the gene matches: 4. The CDR3 length is 14 residues. CDR1 and CDR2 from the germline V gene are MDHEN and SYDVKM. The CDR3 DNA follows: TGTGCCAGCAGACCGGGACAGGGGTATGAAAAACTGTTTTTT. This gives the protein CASRPGQGYEKLFF.

This clone appeared once. The chain links TRBV2 to TRBJ1-2; no clear D. The CDR3 covers 12 residues. Germline values: CDR1 SNHLY, CDR2 FYNNEI. Trimming cost V 2 bases and J 8 bases, with 9 bases left between them. CDR3 DNA sequence: TGTGCCAGCAGTGAATTCCGGGGAGGCTACACCTTC. Translated: CASSEFRGGYTF.

The V and J genes are TRBV18 and TRBJ1-1; weak D call: TRBD1 (5 bases). The germline V gene has CDR1 KGHSH and CDR2 LQKENI. This CDR3 contains 15 residues. Trimming cost V 0 bases and J 8 bases, with 16 bases left between them. The CDR3 spells CASSPPGRGGAEAFF. The DNA of the CDR3 is TGTGCCAGCTCACCACCGGGTCGAGGAGGGGCAGAAGCTTTCTTT.

The chain joins TRBV25-1 to TRBJ2-4, with D perhaps TRBD2 (5 bases). This CDR3 has 14 residues. Deletions cut 2 bases from V and 1 base from J, with 6 bases between. Germline V gene sequence: CDR1 MGHDK, CDR2 SYGVNS. The CDR3 reads CASSEPGAKNIQYF. CDR3 in DNA: TGTGCCAGCAGTGAACCGGGGGCCAAAAACATTCAGTACTTC.

The chain joins TRBV5-1 to TRBJ2-7; the match to TRBD1 covers 9 bases. Germline V gene data show CDR1 as SGHRS and CDR2 as YFSETQ. After removal of 3 bases from V and 3 bases from J, the junction contained 7 bases not matched to a gene. This CDR3 has 15 amino acids. The CDR3: CASSYGGQGNYEQYF. CDR3 coding DNA: TGCGCCAGCAGCTATGGGGGACAGGGCAACTACGAGCAGTACTTC.

This clone was seen once. V gene TRBV2 combines with J gene TRBJ1-6; D gene unclear. Per germline, CDR1 SNHLY and CDR2 FYNNEI. The CDR3 is 12 residues long. V was cut by 6 bases and J by 10 bases, with 10 bases left in between. CDR3: CASRDAGSPLHF. In nucleotides, the CDR3 is TGTGCCAGCAGGGACGCCGGATCACCCCTCCACTTT.

The chain joins TRBV28 to TRBJ1-4, with 8 bases lining up with TRBD1. This CDR3 region has 15 residues. From germline, CDR1 is MDHEN and CDR2 SYDVKM. J was trimmed by 5 bases and V by 5 bases; bases with no gene match: 7. The CDR3 region has the DNA TGTGCCAGCAGTCAAGGGACAGGACGAAATGAAAAACTGTTTTTT. Translated, it gives CASSQGTGRNEKLFF.

With regard to this clone: Other DNA sequences of this sample code for an identical CDR3. V usage is TRBV11-3 and J usage is TRBJ2-2; a weak D match, TRBD2 (6 bases). The CDR3 length is 15 residues. Deletions cut 1 base from V and 4 bases from J, with 10 bases between. CDR1 SGHNT and CDR2 YENEEA come from the germline V gene. The DNA for the CDR3 is TGTGCCAGCAGCTTAGTAGCAGCGGGCACCGGGGAGCTGTTTTTT. It is translated as CASSLVAAGTGELFF.

The chain uses TRBV28 and TRBJ1-1; possible D gene TRBD1, 5 bases. CDR1 MDHEN and CDR2 SYDVKM come from the germline V gene. There are 13 residues in the CDR3. The V and J ends lost 8 bases and 4 bases respectively, with 14 bases between them. CDR3 in amino acids: CASVGDSGTEAFF. Here the CDR3 DNA reads TGTGCCAGCGTAGGGGATTCGGGCACTGAAGCTTTCTTT. The complete variable domain, with remaining parts taken from reference TRBV28 and TRBJ1-1, reads DVKVTQSSRYLVKRTGEKVFLECVQDMDHENMFWYRQDPGLGLRLIYFSYDVKMKEKGDIPEGYSVSREKKERFSLILESASTNQTSMYLCASVGDSGTEAFFGQGTRLTVV.

The chain is built from TRBV14 and TRBJ1-1; D remains unclear. Looked up from germline, CDR1 is SGHDN and CDR2 is FVKESK. Trimming stripped 2 bases from V and 5 bases from J, with 12 bases between. CDR3 length: 14 amino acids. The CDR3 loop reads CASSQSHRRTEAFF. CDR3 coding DNA: TGTGCCAGCAGCCAATCCCACAGACGGACTGAAGCTTTCTTT. Full variable domain (remainder filled in from reference TRBV14 and TRBJ1-1): EAGVTQFPSHSVIEKGQTVTLRCDPISGHDNLYWYRRVMGKEIKFLLHFVKESKQDESGMPNNRFLAERTGGTYSTLKVQPAELEDSGVYFCASSQSHRRTEAFFGQGTRLTVV.

The gene calls are TRBV18 and TRBJ1-2; D unclear. The CDR3 runs 14 residues. In germline, CDR1 is KGHSH, CDR2 LQKENI. V lost 3 bases and J lost 4, with 12 bases in between. CDR3 protein: CASSPPARSYGYTF. DNA of the CDR3: TGTGCCAGCTCACCCCCCGCAAGGAGCTATGGCTACACCTTC.

Concerning this clone: This specimen includes other DNA sequences encoding the same CDR3. The chain employs TRBV6-5 and TRBJ2-2, with D uncertain. Trimming shortened V by 2 bases and J by 0 bases, and 7 bases separated the two germline ends. Germline V lookup: CDR1 MNHEY, CDR2 SVGAGI. The CDR3 runs 15 residues. The CDR3 loop reads CASSYRVANTGELFF. The CDR3 region has the DNA TGTGCCAGCAGTTACAGGGTAGCGAACACCGGGGAGCTGTTTTTT.

There are a few counts of this clone. The J gene is TRBJ2-6, the V gene TRBV5-4; possibly TRBD1 or TRBD2 for D (5 bases each). CDR1 is SGHNT and CDR2 is YYREEE in the germline V gene (reference sequence). The CDR3 loop spans 16 amino acids. Deletions cut 3 bases from V and 0 bases from J, with 10 bases between. CDR3 region: CASSSGRDSGANVLTF. In DNA, the CDR3 is TGTGCCAGCAGCTCGGGACGGGACTCTGGGGCCAACGTCCTGACTTTC.

The genes are TRBV6-6 and TRBJ1-1; 8 nucleotides line up with TRBD1. Trimming cost V 2 bases and J 1 base; bases outside gene matches: 3. Germline lookup yields CDR1 MNHNY and CDR2 SVGAGI (reference sequence). This CDR3 comprises 15 residues. The chain's CDR3 is CASSYRQGWNTEAFF. The DNA for the CDR3 is TGTGCCAGCAGTTACCGACAGGGGTGGAACACTGAAGCTTTCTTT.